This entry features one T cell receptor (beta chain) sequence. V shed 3 bases, J shed 1 base, and the junction held 5 bases outside the gene matches. CDR1 and CDR2 from the germline V gene are SGHRS and YFSETQ. The CDR3 spans 15 residues. Single viable CD3+CD4+CD8-CD45RO+ cells were sorted as the memory CD4+ T cells. Only in-frame clones appear in the TCRdb table, and some are missing; sequencing was by immunoSEQ multiplex PCR. The sample shows about 45,000 clones, under 80% of them seen only once. The entry originates in a study of memory CD4+ T cells and cytomegalovirus serostatus. This TCR was recovered from an adult in good health and CMV-seronegative. The sequenced sample was memory CD4+ T cells from blood. The rearrangement joins TRBV5-1 to TRBJ1-1, with 8 bases matching TRBD1. The CDR3 DNA follows: TGCGCCAGCAGCTGGGGGGGGACAGGGAACACTGAAGCTTTCTTT. Amino acid sequence: CASSWGGTGNTEAFF.